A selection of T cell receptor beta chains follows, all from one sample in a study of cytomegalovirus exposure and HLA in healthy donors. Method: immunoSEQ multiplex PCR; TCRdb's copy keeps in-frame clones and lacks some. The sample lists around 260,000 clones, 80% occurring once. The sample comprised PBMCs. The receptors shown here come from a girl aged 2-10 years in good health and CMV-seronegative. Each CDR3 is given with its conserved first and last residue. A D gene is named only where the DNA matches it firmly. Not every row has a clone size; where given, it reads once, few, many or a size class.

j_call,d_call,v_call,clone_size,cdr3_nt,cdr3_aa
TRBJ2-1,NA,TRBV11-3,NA,TGTGCCAGCAGCTTATTTGGTCTAGAAGGGGATGAGCAGTTCTTC,CASSLFGLEGDEQFF
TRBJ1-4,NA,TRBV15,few,TGTGCCACCAGCTCGACAGCGCCCTTTAGAGAAAAACTGTTTTTT,CATSSTAPFREKLFF
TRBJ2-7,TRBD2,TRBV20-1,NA,TGCACCCCGGCGGGAGCCCGCGAGCAGTATTTC,CTPAGAREQYF
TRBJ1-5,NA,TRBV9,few,TGTGCCAGCAGCCCCGCGGGGGATCGGAATCAGCCCCAGCATTTT,CASSPAGDRNQPQHF
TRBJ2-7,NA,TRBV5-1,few,TGCGCCAGCAGCTTGTATGGTAGAGGGATCCCCTTCGTGCAGTACTTC,CASSLYGRGIPFVQYF
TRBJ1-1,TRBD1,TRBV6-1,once,TGTGCCAGCAGTGTGCAGGGGGCGAACACTGAAGCTTTCTTT,CASSVQGANTEAFF
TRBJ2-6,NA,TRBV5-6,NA,TGTGCCAGCAGCGCGCAGGGGTGGAGGACTTTC,CASSAQGWRTF
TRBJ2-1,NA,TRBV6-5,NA,TGTGCCAGCAGTTACGCTAAGCACAGTAATGAGCAGTTCTTC,CASSYAKHSNEQFF
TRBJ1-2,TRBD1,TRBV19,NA,TGTGCCAGTAGTATCCGATACAGGGGGCGGACTAACTATGGCTACACCTTC,CASSIRYRGRTNYGYTF
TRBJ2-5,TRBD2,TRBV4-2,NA,TGTGCCAGCAGCCAGCGGGAGGGCCACAGGAAGACCCAGTACTTC,CASSQREGHRKTQYF
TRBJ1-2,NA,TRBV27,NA,TGTGCCAGCAGTCCCTCGACAGGCTCCTATGGCTACACCTTC,CASSPSTGSYGYTF
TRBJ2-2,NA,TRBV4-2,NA,TGTGCCAGCAGCCACGAACAGCTGAACACCGGGGAGCTGTTTTTT,CASSHEQLNTGELFF
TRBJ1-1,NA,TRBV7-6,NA,TGTGCCAGCAGCTTAGCTCGGCAGGGAAAAGAAGCTTTCTTT,CASSLARQGKEAFF
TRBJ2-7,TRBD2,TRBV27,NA,TGTGCCAGCAGTCTGACTAGCGCGGAATACGAGCAGTACTTC,CASSLTSAEYEQYF
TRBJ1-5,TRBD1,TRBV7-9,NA,TGTGCCAGCAGCCTCACCGGGACAGGCGGCAATCAGCCCCAGCATTTT,CASSLTGTGGNQPQHF
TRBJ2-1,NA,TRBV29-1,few,TGCAGCGTTGAGGTACCGCTCGAGAGCTCCTACAATGAGCAGTTCTTC,CSVEVPLESSYNEQFF